This record looks at one TCR beta chain sequence and its context. This table comes from immunoSEQ multiplex PCR, and its TCRdb copy is limited to in-frame clones, with some not included. The data show about 130,000 clones, about 91% seen once. The entry originates in a study of control samples from healthy donors and cancer patients. Germline-derived CDR1 and CDR2 are SGHAT and FQNNGV. Trimming shortened V by 4 bases and J by 3 bases, and 19 bases separated the two germline ends. The length of the CDR3 is 16 residues. The clonotype originates from a man in his late teens or twenties in good health. The specimen was blood. The chain employs TRBV11-2 and TRBJ2-7; tentatively, D is TRBD2 (6 bases). CDR3 sequence (DNA): TGTGCCAGCAGCTCAAAATGGGGGGTGAAGGTCTACGAGCAGTACTTC. It codes for CASSSKWGVKVYEQYF.